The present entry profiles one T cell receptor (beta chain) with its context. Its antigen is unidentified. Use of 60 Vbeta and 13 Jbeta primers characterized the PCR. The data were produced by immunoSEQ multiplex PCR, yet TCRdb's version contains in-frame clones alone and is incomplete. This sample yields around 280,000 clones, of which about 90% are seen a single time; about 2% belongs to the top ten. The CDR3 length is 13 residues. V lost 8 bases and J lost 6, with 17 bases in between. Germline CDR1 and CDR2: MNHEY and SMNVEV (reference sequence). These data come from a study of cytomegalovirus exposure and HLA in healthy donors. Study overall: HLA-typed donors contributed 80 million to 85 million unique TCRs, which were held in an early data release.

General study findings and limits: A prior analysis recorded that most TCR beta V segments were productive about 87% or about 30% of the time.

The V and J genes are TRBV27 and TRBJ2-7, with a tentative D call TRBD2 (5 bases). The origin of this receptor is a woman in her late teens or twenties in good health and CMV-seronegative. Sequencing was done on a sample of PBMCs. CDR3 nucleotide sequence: TGTGCCAGCGGGCCCGGGGTAGCGTTCGAGCAGTACTTC. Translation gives CASGPGVAFEQYF.